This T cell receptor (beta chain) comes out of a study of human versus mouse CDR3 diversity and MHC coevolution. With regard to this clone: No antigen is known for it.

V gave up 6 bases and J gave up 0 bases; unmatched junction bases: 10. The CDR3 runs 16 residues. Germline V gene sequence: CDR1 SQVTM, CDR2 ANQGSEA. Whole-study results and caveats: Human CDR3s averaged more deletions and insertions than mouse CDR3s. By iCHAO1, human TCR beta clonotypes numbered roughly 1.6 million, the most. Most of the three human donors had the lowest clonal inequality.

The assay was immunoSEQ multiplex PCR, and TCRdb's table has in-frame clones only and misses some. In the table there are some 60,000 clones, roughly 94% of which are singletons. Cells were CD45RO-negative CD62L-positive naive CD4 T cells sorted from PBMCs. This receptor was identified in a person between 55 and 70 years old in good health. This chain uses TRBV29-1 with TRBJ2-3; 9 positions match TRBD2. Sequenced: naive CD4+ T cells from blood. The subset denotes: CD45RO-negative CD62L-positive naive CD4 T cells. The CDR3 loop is CSVSPPSGVSTDTQYF. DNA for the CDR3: TGCAGCGTCAGCCCCCCTAGCGGGGTTAGCACAGATACGCAGTATTTT.